The TCR beta chain described here comes from a study of cytomegalovirus exposure and HLA in healthy donors. The donors were healthy bone marrow donors. This CDR3 is built from 15 residues. CDR1 is SGHDN and CDR2 is FVKESK in the germline V gene. V gave up 10 bases and J gave up 5 bases; unmatched junction bases: 14. PCR involved 60 Vbeta and 13 Jbeta primers. Clones were read by immunoSEQ multiplex PCR, and TCRdb kept only the in-frame ones, dropping some. The repertoire includes 90,000 to 140,000 clones, over 70% of them detected once, and about 5.7% sits in the top ten. Study results and limitations: In a later analysis, productive TCRs from donors in an Asian-associated ancestry cluster reportedly carried fewer N-insertions than the cohort mean. Among TCR beta chains, those listed as cytomegalovirus-associated numbered about 160. Donors were assumed by presence/absence analyses to have roughly uniform sequencing depth.

In the case of this clone: Its antigen remains unknown.

This receptor was identified in a male donor in good health and CMV-seronegative. The specimen was PBMCs. V is TRBV14 and J is TRBJ2-1, with 7 bases that match TRBD1. DNA for the CDR3: TGTGCCACCTCCAGAGCCGGGACAGAGCACAATGAGCAGTTCTTC. Protein product: CATSRAGTEHNEQFF.